This T cell receptor gamma chain was captured by sequencing in a study of human gamma delta and Vdelta1 T cells. With 0 bases clipped from V and 2 bases from J, the junction kept 7 bases outside the gene matches. This CDR3 spans 15 amino acids. CDR1 is EGSNGY, CDR2 YDSYNSKV, per germline. TCRdb made new clone calls on the PCR reads using CATT. There are about 910 gamma-chain clones in the sample; 4.1% occur only once, and around two thirds lies in the top ten. Sequenced sample: naive CD27+ Vdelta1 gamma-delta T cells from blood. The TCR comes from a human donor in good health. V usage is TRGV2 and J usage is TRGJ1 or TRGJ2. Assignment of the J gene here rests on matching the DNA to germline, because TCRdb gives none. CDR3 DNA: TGTGCCACCTGGGACGGGCGAACGGATTATTATAAGAAACTCTTT. Protein: CATWDGRTDYYKKLF.